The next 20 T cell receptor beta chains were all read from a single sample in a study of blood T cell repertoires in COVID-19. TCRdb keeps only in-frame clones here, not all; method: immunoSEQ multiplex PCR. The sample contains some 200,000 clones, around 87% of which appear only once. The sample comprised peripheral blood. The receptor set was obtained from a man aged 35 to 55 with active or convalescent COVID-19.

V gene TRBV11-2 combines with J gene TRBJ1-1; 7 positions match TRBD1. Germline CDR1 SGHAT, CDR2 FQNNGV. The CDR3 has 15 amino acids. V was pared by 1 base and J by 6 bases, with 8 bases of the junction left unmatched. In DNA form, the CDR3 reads TGTGCCAGCAGCTTAGGTAGGGGCAGGGGGGCTGAAGCTTTCTTT. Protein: CASSLGRGRGAEAFF. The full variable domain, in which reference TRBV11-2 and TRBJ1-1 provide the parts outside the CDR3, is EAGVAQSPRYKIIEKRQSVAFWCNPISGHATLYWYQQILGQGPKLLIQFQNNGVVDDSQLPKDRFSAERLKGVDSTLKIQPAKLEDSAVYLCASSLGRGRGAEAFFGQGTRLTVV.

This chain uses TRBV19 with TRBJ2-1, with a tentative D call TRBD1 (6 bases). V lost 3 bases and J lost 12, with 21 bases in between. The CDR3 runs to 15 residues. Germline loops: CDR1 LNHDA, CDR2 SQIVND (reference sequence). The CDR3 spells CASSIGWQGRVRQFF. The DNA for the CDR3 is TGTGCCAGTAGTATTGGGTGGCAGGGGAGAGTACGGCAGTTCTTC.

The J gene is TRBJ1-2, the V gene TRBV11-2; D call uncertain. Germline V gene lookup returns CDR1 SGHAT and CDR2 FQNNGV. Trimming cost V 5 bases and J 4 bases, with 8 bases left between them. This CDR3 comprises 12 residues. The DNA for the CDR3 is TGTGCCAGCAGCCAAGGAGGCTATGGCTACACCTTC. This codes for CASSQGGYGYTF.

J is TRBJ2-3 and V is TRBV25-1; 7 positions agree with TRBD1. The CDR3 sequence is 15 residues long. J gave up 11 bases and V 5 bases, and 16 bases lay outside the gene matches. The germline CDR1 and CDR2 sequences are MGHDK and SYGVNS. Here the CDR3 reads CASSRTGAHSSRQYF. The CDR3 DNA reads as TGTGCCAGCAGTCGAACAGGGGCCCATTCCTCTAGGCAGTATTTT.

CDR3 in amino acids: CASRRTGAIQETQYF. The CDR3 DNA follows: TGTGCCAGCAGAAGGACAGGGGCGATACAAGAGACCCAGTACTTC. The chain uses TRBV6-4 and TRBJ2-5; 9 bases are shared with TRBD1. Germline trimming cut 6 bases from V and 2 bases from J; bases unmatched to any gene: 7. The germline CDR1 and CDR2 sequences are MRHNA and SNTAGT. This CDR3 is built from 15 residues.

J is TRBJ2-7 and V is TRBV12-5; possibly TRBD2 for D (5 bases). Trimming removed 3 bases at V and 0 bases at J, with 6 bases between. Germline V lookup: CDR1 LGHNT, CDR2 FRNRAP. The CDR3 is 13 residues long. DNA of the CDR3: TGTGCTAGTGGTTTCGGGGACTCCTACGAGCAGTACTTC. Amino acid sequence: CASGFGDSYEQYF.

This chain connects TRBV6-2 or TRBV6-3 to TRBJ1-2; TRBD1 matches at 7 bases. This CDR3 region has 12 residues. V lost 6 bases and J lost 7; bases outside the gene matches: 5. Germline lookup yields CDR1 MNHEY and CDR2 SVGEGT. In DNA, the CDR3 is TGTGCCAGCAGCTCCAGGGGGTTTGGCTACACCTTC. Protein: CASSSRGFGYTF.

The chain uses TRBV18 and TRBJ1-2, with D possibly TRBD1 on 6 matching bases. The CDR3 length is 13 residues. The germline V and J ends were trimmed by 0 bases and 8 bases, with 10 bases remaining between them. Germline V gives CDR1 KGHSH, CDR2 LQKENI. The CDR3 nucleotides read TGTGCCAGCTCACCACCCAGGGGACGGGGCTACACCTTC. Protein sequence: CASSPPRGRGYTF.

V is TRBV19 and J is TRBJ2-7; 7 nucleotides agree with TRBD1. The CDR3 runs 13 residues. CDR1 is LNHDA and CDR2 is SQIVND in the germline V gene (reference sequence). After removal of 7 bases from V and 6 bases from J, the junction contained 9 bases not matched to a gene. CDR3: CASTPGTESEQYF. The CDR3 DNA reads TGTGCCAGTACCCCCGGGACAGAATCCGAGCAGTACTTC.

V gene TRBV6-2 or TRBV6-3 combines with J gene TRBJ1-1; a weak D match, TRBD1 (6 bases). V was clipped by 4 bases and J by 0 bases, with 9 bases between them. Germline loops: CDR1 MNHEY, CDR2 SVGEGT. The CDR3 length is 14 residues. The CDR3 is CASSWGTMNTEAFF. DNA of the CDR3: TGTGCCAGCAGTTGGGGGACAATGAACACTGAAGCTTTCTTT.

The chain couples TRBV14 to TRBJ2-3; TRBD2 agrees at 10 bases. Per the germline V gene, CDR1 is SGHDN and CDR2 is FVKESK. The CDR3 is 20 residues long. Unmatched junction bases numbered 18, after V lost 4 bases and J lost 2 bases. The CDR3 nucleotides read TGTGCCAGCAGCCCAGTGACCCGGCTAGCGGGGGAAAAAAACACAGATACGCAGTATTTT. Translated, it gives CASSPVTRLAGEKNTDTQYF.

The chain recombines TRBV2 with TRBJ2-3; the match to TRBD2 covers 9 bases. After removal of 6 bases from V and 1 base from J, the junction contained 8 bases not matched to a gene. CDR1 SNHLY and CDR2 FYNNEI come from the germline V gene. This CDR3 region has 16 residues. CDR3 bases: TGTGCCAGCAGAGTTAGCGGGGGTTCCCGCACAGATACGCAGTATTTT. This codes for CASRVSGGSRTDTQYF.

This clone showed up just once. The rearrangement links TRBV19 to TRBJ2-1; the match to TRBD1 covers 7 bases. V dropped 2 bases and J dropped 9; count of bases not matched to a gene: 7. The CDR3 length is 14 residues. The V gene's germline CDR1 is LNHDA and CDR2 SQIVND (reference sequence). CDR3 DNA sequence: TGTGCCAGTAGTATACAGGGGGACGTCAGTGAGCAGTTCTTC. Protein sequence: CASSIQGDVSEQFF.

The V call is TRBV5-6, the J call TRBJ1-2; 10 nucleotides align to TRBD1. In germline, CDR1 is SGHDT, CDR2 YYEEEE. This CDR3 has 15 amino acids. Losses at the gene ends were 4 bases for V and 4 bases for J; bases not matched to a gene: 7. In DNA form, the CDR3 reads TGTGCCAGCAGCGCCGGGACAGGGGTTCTCTATGGCTACACCTTC. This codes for CASSAGTGVLYGYTF. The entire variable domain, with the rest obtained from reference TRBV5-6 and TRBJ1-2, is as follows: DAGVTQSPTHLIKTRGQQVTLRCSPKSGHDTVSWYQQALGQGPQFIFQYYEEEERQRGNFPDRFSGHQFPNYSSELNVNALLLGDSALYLCASSAGTGVLYGYTFGSGTRLTVV.

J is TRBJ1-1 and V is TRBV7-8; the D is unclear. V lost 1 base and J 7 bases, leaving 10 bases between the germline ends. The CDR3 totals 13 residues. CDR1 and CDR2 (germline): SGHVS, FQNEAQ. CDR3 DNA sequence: TGTGCCAGCAGCTTAGTTGAGTTCGGTGAAGCTTTCTTT. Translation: CASSLVEFGEAFF.

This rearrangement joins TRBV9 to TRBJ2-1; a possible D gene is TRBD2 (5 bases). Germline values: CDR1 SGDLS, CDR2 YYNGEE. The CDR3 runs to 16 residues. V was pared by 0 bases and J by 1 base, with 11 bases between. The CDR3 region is CASSVVGEQSYNEQFF. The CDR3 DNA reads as TGTGCCAGCAGCGTAGTTGGGGAGCAATCCTACAATGAGCAGTTCTTC.

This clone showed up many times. The chain's CDR3 is CASSLASGGATDTQYF. In DNA, the CDR3 is TGTGCCAGCAGCTTAGCTAGCGGGGGGGCCACAGATACGCAGTATTTT. V and J are TRBV7-2 and TRBJ2-3, with 11 bases matching TRBD2. CDR3 length: 16 amino acids. V shed 0 bases and J 2 bases; nucleotides not matched to a gene: 1. Germline V gene lookup returns CDR1 SGHTA and CDR2 FQGNSA.

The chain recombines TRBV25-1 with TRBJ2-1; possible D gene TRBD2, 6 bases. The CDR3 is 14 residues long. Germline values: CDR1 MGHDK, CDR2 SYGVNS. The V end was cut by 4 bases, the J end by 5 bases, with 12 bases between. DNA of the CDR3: TGTGCCAGCAGTGGGCACGGCGGGGACAATGAGCAGTTCTTC. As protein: CASSGHGGDNEQFF.

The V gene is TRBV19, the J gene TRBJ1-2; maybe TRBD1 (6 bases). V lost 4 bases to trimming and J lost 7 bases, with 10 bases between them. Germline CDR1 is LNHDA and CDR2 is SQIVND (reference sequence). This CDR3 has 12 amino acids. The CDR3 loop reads CASSNQGTGYTF. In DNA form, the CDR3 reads TGTGCCAGTAGTAATCAGGGGACTGGCTACACCTTC.

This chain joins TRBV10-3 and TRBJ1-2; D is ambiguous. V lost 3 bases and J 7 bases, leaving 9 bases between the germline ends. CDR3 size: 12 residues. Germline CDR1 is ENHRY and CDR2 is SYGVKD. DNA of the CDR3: TGTGCCATCAGTGAATCACAGATTGGCTACACCTTC. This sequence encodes CAISESQIGYTF.